This TCR beta chain was documented in a study of neurological immune-mediated disorders. About the study: Of the roughly 35 patients who had multiple sclerosis, some 30 had the relapsing-remitting form and 3 had the secondary progressive form. Study-level points and caveats: The expanded clones of different subjects shared no CDR3 amino acid sequences (suggesting private repertoires in all groups).

This clonotype has a count of ten or more. The antigen is unknown. The CDR3 consists of 14 residues. Per germline, CDR1 SNHLY and CDR2 FYNNEI. Trimming stripped 6 bases from V and 0 bases from J, with 9 bases between. With 10-nucleotide random UMIs, 5'RACE was used to make the cDNA. MiXCR, run by TCRdb on the 5' RACE reads, gives a single entry per CDR3 protein. The sample has just over 50,000 distinct CDR3 sequences, around 3.5% seen once; the top ten hold 5.9%. The sequencing sample was made of PBMCs. The chain links TRBV2 to TRBJ2-1, with D perhaps matching TRBD1 (5 bases). The sequence was obtained from a man aged 40-50 years with multiple sclerosis. The CDR3 loop reads CASRGQPSYNEQFF. Here the CDR3 DNA reads TGTGCCAGCAGGGGGCAACCCTCCTACAATGAGCAGTTCTTC. The whole variable domain, remainder taken from reference TRBV2 and TRBJ2-1, is EPEVTQTPSHQVTQMGQEVILRCVPISNHLYFYWYRQILGQKVEFLVSFYNNEISEKSEIFDDQFSVERPDGSNFTLKIRSTKLEDSAMYFCASRGQPSYNEQFFGPGTRLTVL.